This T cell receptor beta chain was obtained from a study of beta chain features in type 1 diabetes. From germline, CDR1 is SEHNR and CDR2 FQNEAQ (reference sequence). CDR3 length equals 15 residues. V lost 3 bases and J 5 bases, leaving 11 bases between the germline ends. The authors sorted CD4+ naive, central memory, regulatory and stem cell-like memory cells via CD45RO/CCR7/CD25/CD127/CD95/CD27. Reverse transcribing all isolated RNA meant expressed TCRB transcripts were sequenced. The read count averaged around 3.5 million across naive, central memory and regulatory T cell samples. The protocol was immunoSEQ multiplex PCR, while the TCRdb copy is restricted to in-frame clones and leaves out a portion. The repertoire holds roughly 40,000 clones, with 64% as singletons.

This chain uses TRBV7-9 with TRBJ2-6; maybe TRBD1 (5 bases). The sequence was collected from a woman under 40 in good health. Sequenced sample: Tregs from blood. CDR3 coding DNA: TGTGCCAGCAGCTTTTCAGGGCCCTGGGCCAACGTCCTGACTTTC. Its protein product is CASSFSGPWANVLTF.